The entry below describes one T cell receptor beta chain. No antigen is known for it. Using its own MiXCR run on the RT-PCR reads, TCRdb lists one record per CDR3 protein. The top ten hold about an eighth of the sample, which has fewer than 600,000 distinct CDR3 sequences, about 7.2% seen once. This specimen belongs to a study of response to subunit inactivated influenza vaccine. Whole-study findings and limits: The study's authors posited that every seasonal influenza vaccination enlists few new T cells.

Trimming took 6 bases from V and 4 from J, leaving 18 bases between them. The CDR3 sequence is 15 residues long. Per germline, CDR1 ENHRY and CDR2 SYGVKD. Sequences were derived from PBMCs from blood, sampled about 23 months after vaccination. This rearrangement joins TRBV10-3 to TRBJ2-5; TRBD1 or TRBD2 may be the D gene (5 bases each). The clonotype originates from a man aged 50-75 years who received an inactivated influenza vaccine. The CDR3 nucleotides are TGTGCCATCAGATCCGGGACGCGTTCCCGAGAGACCCAGTACTTC. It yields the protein CAIRSGTRSRETQYF.